This T cell receptor (beta chain) stems from a study of cytomegalovirus exposure and HLA in healthy donors (dated by TCRdb to about 2017). Notes on the research overall: According to an earlier analysis of around 600 of the donors, about 179 million T cells yielded 117 million unique TCR beta sequences and more than 250 Gb of sequence data. An early release covering some 640 HLA-typed donors comprised 300 to 350 gigabases of sequencing data and some 79 million unique TCR sequences. Of the approximately 400 genotyped donors, roughly 85% fell in the genetic ancestry cluster associated with self-reported Caucasian donors. The study was designed to test whether signatures of past pathogen exposure could be identified by cataloging public T cell receptors. The study used immunosequencing to profile the T cell repertoires of several hundred subjects and linked those repertoires to cytomegalovirus serostatus. Along with the approximately 650-subject first cohort, a separate validation cohort of roughly 110 different subjects was used. To predict cytomegalovirus infection status, the study brought together high-throughput TCR immunosequencing, statistical association of individual TCRs with disease status, and machine learning. To study patterns of TCR occurrence, a later analysis re-analyzed previously published TCR beta repertoires from hundreds of donors and added high-resolution HLA genotyping. The later analysis used no new phenotypic data to find candidate immune exposures, relying instead on TCR beta sequences and their occurrence across donors. An earlier analysis of some 500 of the donors applied high-throughput TCR beta sequencing to assess whether each TCR beta V gene segment acted as functional or pseudogenic. Donor age, sex, ethnicity and CMV serostatus were compiled together with the repertoire data. A later genetic analysis took genome-wide SNP genotypes for about three fifths of the roughly 700 donors and used that subset as a discovery cohort. Every discovery cohort repertoire had been produced on one sequencing platform. Class I and class II HLA loci were covered by the typing at four-digit resolution. The number of donors typed differed by locus, with 629-630 for A, B, C, DRB1 and DQB1, approximately 500 for DQA1, 600 to 610 for DPA1, and around 460 for DPB1. Roughly five DR-DQ haplotypes were handled as single units for association and clustering, since linkage in the cohort was strong. Across some 400 genotyped donors of the cohort, an average of about 240,000 unique TCR beta nucleotide sequences per donor were sequenced, and approximately 17% of those sequences were non-productive. Beyond this particular receptor, the publication reports: The classifier was reported to diagnose cytomegalovirus status with high specificity and sensitivity in both the original and validation cohorts. Linkage disequilibrium might explain the correlated functional status among segregating V segments, but an unknown experimental factor could not be ruled out. When HLA alleles, especially DR and DQ, strongly co-occurred, attributing TCR associations to individual alleles was difficult. An association between a missense DCLRE1C variant and V-gene and J-gene trimming of TCR beta chains was found in a later genetic analysis and replicated in an independent cohort. In a later analysis, HLA-associated TCR beta chains showed more clonal expansion and lower generation probabilities than non-associated chains that were equally common. Only TCR beta chains were sequenced in this cohort, and the absence of alpha or paired-chain data limited detectable features. It was suggested by the authors that the approach could potentially be generalized to other disease states and immunological phenotypes. According to a later analysis, parvovirus B19, influenza, CMV and Epstein-Barr virus appeared linked to several top co-occurrence clusters. Some IMGT-functional V segments, including TRBV6-2 and TRBV6-3, could not be distinguished by the 87-base-pair reads and were therefore excluded. In a later analysis, the rate of TCR association differed among HLA loci, with DRB1 alleles having the most associated TCRs and HLA-C alleles having the fewest. Most CMV-associated TCR beta chains appeared to be HLA-restricted in a later analysis, and the HLA associations seemed to be driven largely by CMV exposure. Specific HLA alleles were associated with roughly 16,000 TCR beta sequences at a false discovery rate of 0.05 in a later analysis. A later genetic analysis reported fewer N-insertions in productive TCRs among donors in an Asian-associated ancestry cluster than the roughly 620-donor mean. HLA typing was unavailable for some donors at each locus, so association tests used only the typed subset. The only immune exposure information available for the cohort was CMV serostatus. While some public TCRs were present in many individuals, most TCR sequences turned up only very rarely across donors. In an earlier analysis of around 600 of the donors, most TCR beta V segments were observed in productive rearrangements about 90% or about 30% of the time, broadly matching IMGT annotations. The earlier analysis of approximately 540 of the donors excluded around 17 rarely observed V segments, including chromosome 9 orphons, because counts were too low. A group of highly shared sequence variants was considered likely to be a technical artifact of the sequencing pipeline. The presence/absence analyses assumed that sequencing depth was roughly uniform across donors, and that assumption may not be true. A further reported finding was that TCR beta sequences accurately predicted the HLA-A and HLA-B alleles for most subjects in the first cohort. In the study, around 150 TCR beta chains were listed as associated with cytomegalovirus. In vitro tests confirmed that a few of the cytomegalovirus-associated TCR beta chains recognize cytomegalovirus antigens.

The library was built by means of the immunoSEQ multiplex PCR assay. For the multiplex PCR, a mixture combining 60 forward primers for TCR Vbeta segments and 13 reverse primers for TCR Jbeta segments was used. The CDR3 region of rearranged TCR beta genes was amplified from genomic DNA with a multiplex PCR assay. On the Illumina HiSeq System, the amplified TCR beta libraries were sequenced as 87-base-pair reads. Processing in the source paper ran as follows. A later analysis tallied 70 million to 100 million unique TCR beta chains across the 666 repertoires, and about 12 million of those chains were shared by two or more donors. To remove PCR and sequencing errors, raw reads were error-corrected and collapsed into unique sequences using a nearest-neighbor algorithm that merged closely related sequences. CDR3 sequences were aligned to IMGT reference sequences to assign V, D and J gene segments. For a sequence to be retained, a match of at least six nucleotides to both a V gene segment and a J gene segment was required. A rearrangement counted as productive if the CDR3 had no stop codons and remained in frame with V and J, and every other rearrangement counted as non-productive. CDR3 was defined by IMGT convention, running from the second conserved V-encoded cysteine to the conserved J-encoded phenylalanine. In an earlier analysis of around 640 of the donors, sequences lacking an unambiguous match to a single V gene segment were excluded. In an earlier analysis of some 590 of the donors, V segments were called functional above 56.7% productive rearrangements and were called segregating when the between-donor standard deviation exceeded 5%. To diagnose cytomegalovirus status from the catalog of TCR beta chain sequences, a statistical classification framework was built. V and J gene assignment, in a later analysis, came from comparing TCR nucleotide sequences with IMGT/GENE-DB human TR gene sequences. Using the TCRdist pipeline, a later analysis assigned CDR3 sequences along with most-parsimonious VDJ recombination scenarios. A later analysis defined each TCR beta chain by its CDR3 amino acid sequence plus V-gene family, and excluded reads lacking a unique V-gene family. As a way to deal with suspected cross-contamination and a sequencing artifact, a later analysis dropped 592 nucleotide sequences that were highly shared and had low generation probability. In a later analysis, a clonal expansion index for each public chain was calculated from normalized within-repertoire ranks of inferred template counts. In a later analysis, generation probabilities were computed with a VDJ recombination model fitted to out-of-frame rearrangements, and the resulting probabilities were checked against IGoR. In a later analysis, TCR-TCR, TCR-HLA and TCR-CMV co-occurrence was scored with hypergeometric tests, and a repertoire-size bias correction was applied to TCR pairs. A later analysis estimated false discovery rates by permuting HLA or CMV assignments 20 times. In a later analysis, co-occurring TCRs were grouped using DBSCAN, with TCRdist sequence similarity added in when clustering inside HLA-allele-positive subsets. For co-occurrence clustering, repertoires with fewer than 30,000 or more than 120,000 public chains were excluded, along with four to six repertoires with anomalous nucleotide sharing. The immuneACCESS repertoire file appears here via TCRdb, limited to in-frame rearrangements. These files lack a portion of the clones; in checked studies, under half of the deficit traces to unresolved V genes, and the cause of the others is not known. V and J calls and clone size follow that table, whereas D and trimming were derived from the DNA. The sample table shows 160,000 or so clones, and 87% are seen once. The ten biggest clones cover over 0.8% of the sample.

Concerning this clone itself: Its antigen target is currently unknown. Per-nucleotide qualities are absent, and no much larger clonotype sits a single base away.

V and J lose 3 bases and 7 bases, and a span of 6 bases separates them. Including cysteine and phenylalanine, the CDR3 has 11 amino acids. Only the CDR3 portion is preserved as DNA: 33 bases, with reading frame beginning at the first base. CDR1 MNHNS and CDR2 SASEGT were looked up in the germline V gene. The cohort comprised some 730 healthy bone marrow donors. All cohort members were sampled while nominally healthy, although unrecorded immune exposures were likely present. The donor tested CMV seronegative, placing the donor among the approximately 360 seronegative members of the cohort. A peripheral blood sample was collected from each donor, and TCR beta sequencing was performed on peripheral blood mononuclear cells. The Qiagen DNeasy Blood Extraction Kit was used to extract genomic DNA from the blood cell samples.

The chain couples TRBV6-1 to TRBJ1-2; the D gene is perhaps TRBD1, on 5 matching bases. Material: PBMCs. This clonotype was sampled from a woman in her thirties in good health and CMV-seronegative. The CDR3 protein sequence reads: CASSEGRGYTF. The nucleotide sequence is TGTGCCAGCAGTGAGGGGCGTGGCTACACCTTC.